This T cell receptor (beta chain) was sequenced during a study of blood T cell repertoires in COVID-19. Study at large: Collection of acute and convalescent COVID-19 samples took place in the United States, Italy and Spain.

The J segment lost 5 bases and the V segment lost 3 bases, leaving 6 bases of the junction unmatched. CDR3 length equals 15 residues. Germline V gene data show CDR1 as SGHVS and CDR2 as FQNEAQ. TCRdb keeps only in-frame clones here, not all; method: immunoSEQ multiplex PCR. The sample includes about 68,000 clones, roughly 85% of them seen just once. The receptor was isolated from a man aged 45-60 years with acute or convalescent COVID-19. This chain links TRBV7-8 with TRBJ1-3, with TRBD1 identical over 8 bases. The specimen sequenced was peripheral blood. The CDR3 DNA is TGTGCCAGCAGCTTGTCGACAGGGGCTAGAAACACCATATATTTT. It is translated as CASSLSTGARNTIYF.